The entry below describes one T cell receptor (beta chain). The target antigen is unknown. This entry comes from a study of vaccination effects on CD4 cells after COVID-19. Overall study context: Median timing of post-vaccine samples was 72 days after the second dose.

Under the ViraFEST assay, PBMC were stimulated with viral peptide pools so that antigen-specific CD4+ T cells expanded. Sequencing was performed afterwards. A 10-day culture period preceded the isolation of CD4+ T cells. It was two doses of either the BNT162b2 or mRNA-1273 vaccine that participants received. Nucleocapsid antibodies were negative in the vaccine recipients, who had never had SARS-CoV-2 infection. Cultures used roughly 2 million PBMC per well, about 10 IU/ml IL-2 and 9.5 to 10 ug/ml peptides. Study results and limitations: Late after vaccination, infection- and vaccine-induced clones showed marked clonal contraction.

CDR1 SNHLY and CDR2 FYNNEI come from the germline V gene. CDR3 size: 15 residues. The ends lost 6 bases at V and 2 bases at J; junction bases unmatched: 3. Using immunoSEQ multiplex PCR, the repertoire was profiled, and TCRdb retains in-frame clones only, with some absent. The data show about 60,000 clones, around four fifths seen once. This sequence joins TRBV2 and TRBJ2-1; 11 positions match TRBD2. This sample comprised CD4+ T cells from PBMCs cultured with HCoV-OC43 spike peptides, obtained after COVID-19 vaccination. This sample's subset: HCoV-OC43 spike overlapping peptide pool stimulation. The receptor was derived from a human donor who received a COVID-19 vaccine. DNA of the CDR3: TGTGCCAGCAGCCAACTAGCGGGGGCCTACAATGAGCAGTTCTTC. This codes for CASSQLAGAYNEQFF.